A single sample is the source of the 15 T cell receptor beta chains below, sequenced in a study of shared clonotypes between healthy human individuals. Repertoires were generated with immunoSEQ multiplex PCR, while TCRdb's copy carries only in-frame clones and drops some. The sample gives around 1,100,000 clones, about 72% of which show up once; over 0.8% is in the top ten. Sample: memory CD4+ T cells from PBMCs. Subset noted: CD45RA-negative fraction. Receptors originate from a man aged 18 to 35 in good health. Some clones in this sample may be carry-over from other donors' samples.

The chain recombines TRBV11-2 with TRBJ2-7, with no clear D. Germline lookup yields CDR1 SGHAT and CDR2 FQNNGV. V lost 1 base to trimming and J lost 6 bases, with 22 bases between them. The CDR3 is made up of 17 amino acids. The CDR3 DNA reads TGTGCCAGCAGCTTAGTAGGTCGGGTGGATATTGGCAGCGAGCAGTACTTC. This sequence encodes CASSLVGRVDIGSEQYF.

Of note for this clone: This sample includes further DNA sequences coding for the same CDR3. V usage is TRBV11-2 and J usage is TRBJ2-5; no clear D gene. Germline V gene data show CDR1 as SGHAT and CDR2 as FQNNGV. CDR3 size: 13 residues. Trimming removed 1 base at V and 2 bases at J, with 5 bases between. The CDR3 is CASSLVRQETQYF. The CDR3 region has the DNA TGTGCCAGCAGCTTAGTCAGGCAAGAGACCCAGTACTTC.

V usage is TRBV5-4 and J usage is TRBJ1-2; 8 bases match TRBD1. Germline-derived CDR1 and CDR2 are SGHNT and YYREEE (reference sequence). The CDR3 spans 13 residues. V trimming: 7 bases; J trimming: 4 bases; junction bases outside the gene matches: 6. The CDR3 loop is CASGGQVSYGYTF. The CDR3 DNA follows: TGTGCCAGCGGGGGACAGGTCTCCTATGGCTACACCTTC. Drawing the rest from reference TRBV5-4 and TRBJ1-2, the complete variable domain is ETGVTQSPTHLIKTRGQQVTLRCSSQSGHNTVSWYQQALGQGPQFIFQYYREEENGRGNFPPRFSGLQFPNYSSELNVNALELDDSALYLCASGGQVSYGYTFGSGTRLTVV.

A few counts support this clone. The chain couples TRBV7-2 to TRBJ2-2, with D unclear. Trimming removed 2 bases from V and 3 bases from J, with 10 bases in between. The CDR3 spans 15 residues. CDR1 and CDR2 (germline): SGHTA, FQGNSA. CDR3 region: CASSLTPVDTGELFF. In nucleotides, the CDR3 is TGTGCCAGCAGCTTAACCCCCGTAGACACCGGGGAGCTGTTTTTT. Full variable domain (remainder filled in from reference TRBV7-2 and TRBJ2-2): GAGVSQSPSNKVTEKGKDVELRCDPISGHTALYWYRQSLGQGLEFLIYFQGNSAPDKSGLPSDRFSAERTGGSVSTLTIQRTQQEDSAVYLCASSLTPVDTGELFFGEGSRLTVL.

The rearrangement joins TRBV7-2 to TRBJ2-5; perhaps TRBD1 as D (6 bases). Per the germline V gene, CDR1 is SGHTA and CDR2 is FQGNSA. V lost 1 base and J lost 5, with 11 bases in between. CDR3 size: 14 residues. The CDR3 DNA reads TGTGCCAGCAGCTTAGTGAAGGGGGATGAGACCCAGTACTTC. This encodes CASSLVKGDETQYF. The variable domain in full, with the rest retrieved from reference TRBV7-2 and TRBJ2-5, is GAGVSQSPSNKVTEKGKDVELRCDPISGHTALYWYRQSLGQGLEFLIYFQGNSAPDKSGLPSDRFSAERTGGSVSTLTIQRTQQEDSAVYLCASSLVKGDETQYFGPGTRLLVL.

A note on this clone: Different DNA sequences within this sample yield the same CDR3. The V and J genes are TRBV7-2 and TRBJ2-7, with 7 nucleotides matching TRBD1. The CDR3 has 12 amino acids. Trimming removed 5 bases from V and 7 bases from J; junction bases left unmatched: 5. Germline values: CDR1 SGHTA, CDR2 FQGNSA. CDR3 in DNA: TGTGCCAGCAGCCCGACAGGGCTGGAGCAGTACTTC. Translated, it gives CASSPTGLEQYF.

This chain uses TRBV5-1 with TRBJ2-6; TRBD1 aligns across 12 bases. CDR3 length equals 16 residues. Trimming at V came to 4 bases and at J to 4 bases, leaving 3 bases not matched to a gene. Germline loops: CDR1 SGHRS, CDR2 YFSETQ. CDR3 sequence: CASSGTGGAGANVLTF. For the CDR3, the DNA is TGCGCCAGCAGCGGGACAGGGGGCGCAGGGGCCAACGTCCTGACTTTC.

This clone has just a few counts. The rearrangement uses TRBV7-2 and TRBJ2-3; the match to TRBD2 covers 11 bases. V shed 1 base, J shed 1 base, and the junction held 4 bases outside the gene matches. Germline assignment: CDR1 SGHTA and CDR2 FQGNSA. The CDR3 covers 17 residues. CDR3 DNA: TGTGCCAGCAGCTTAGTCCGGGGACTAGCGGGCACAGATACGCAGTATTTT. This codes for CASSLVRGLAGTDTQYF.

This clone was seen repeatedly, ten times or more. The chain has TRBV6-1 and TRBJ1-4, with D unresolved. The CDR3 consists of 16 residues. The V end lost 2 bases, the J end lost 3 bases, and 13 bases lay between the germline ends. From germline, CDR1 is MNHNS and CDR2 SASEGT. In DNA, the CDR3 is TGTGCCAGCAGTGAAAAGGTTGATATAGCTAATGAAAAACTGTTTTTT. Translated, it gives CASSEKVDIANEKLFF.

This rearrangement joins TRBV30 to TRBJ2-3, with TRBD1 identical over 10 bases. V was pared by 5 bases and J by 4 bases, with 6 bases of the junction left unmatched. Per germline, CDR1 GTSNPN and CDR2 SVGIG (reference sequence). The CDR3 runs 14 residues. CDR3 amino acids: CAWGDRGGADTQYF. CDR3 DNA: TGTGCCTGGGGGGACAGGGGCGGGGCAGATACGCAGTATTTT. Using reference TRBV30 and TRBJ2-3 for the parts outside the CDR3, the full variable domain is SQTIHQWPATLVQPVGSPLSLECTVEGTSNPNLYWYRQAAGRGLQLLFYSVGIGQISSEVPQNLSASRPQDRQFILSSKKLLLSDSGFYLCAWGDRGGADTQYFGPGTRLTVL.

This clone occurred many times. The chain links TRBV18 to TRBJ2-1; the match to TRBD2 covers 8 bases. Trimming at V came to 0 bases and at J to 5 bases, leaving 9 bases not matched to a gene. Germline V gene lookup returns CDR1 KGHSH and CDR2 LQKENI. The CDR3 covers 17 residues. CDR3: CASSPPGRAGANNEQFF. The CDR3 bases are TGTGCCAGCTCACCACCGGGTCGAGCGGGGGCGAACAATGAGCAGTTCTTC.

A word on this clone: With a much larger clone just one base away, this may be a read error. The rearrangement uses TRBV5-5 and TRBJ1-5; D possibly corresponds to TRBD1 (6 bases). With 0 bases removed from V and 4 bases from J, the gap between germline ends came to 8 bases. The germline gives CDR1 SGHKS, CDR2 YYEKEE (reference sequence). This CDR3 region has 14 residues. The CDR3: CASSLGTDNQPQHF. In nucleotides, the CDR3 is TGTGCCAGCAGCTTGGGGACAGATAATCAGCCCCAGCATTTT.

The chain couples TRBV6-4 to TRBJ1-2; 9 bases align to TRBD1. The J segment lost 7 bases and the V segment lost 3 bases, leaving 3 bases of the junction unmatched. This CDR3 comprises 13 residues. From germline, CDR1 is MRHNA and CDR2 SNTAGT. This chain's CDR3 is CASSEQGASGYTF. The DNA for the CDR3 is TGTGCCAGCAGTGAACAGGGGGCGTCTGGCTACACCTTC.

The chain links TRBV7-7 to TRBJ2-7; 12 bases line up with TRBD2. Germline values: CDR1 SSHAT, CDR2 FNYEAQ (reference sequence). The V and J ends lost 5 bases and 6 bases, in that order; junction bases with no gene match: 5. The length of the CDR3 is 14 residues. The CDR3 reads CASSVTSGSSEQYF. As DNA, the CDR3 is TGTGCCAGCAGCGTGACTAGCGGGAGTTCCGAGCAGTACTTC.

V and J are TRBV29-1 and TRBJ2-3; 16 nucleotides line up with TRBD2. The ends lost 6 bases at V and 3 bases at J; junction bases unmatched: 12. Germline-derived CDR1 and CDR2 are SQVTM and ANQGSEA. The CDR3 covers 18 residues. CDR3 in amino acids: CSVPGLAGGQKGTDTQYF. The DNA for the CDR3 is TGCAGCGTACCGGGACTAGCGGGAGGGCAAAAAGGAACAGATACGCAGTATTTT.